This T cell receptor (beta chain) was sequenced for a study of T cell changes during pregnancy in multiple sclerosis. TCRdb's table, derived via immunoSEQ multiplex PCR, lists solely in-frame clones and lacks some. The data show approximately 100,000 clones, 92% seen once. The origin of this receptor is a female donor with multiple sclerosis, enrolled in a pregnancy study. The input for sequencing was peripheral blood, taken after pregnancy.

Here the CDR3 reads CASSVGRAYEQYF. The CDR3 DNA sequence: TGTGCCAGCAGTGTAGGCAGGGCCTACGAGCAGTACTTC. The J gene is TRBJ2-7, the V gene TRBV27, with D tentatively TRBD1 (5 bases). CDR3 size: 13 residues. Deletions cut 5 bases from V and 2 bases from J, with 10 bases between. The V gene's germline CDR1 is MNHEY and CDR2 SMNVEV (reference sequence).